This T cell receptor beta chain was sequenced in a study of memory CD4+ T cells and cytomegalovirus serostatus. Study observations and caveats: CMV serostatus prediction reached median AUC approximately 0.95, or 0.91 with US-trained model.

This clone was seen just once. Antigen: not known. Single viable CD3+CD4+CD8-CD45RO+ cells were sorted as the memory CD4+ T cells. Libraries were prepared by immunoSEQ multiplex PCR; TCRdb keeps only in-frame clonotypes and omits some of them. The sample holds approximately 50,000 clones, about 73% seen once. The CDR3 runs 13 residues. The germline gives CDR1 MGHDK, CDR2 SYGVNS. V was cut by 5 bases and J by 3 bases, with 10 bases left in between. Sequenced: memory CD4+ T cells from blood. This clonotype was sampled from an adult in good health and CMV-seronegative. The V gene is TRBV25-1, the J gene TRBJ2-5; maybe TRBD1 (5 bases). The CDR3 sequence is CASSWTFEETQYF. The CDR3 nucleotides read TGTGCCAGCAGTTGGACATTTGAAGAGACCCAGTACTTC. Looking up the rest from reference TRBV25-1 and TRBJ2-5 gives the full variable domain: EADIYQTPRYLVIGTGKKITLECSQTMGHDKMYWYQQDPGMELHLIHYSYGVNSTEKGDLSSESTVSRIRTEHFPLTLESARPSHTSQYLCASSWTFEETQYFGPGTRLLVL.